One sample yielded the 20 T cell receptor beta chains listed below, sequenced in a study of response to subunit inactivated influenza vaccine. TCRdb re-called the RT-PCR reads through MiXCR, storing one row per CDR3 protein. The table records hundreds of thousands of distinct CDR3 sequences, about 8% of them present only once. The sample consisted of PBMCs from blood, taken around 2 years after vaccination. Receptors were obtained from a man between 45 and 75 years old who received an inactivated influenza vaccine.

The V call is TRBV15, the J call TRBJ2-3; D may correspond to TRBD1 or TRBD2 (5 bases each). The CDR3 loop spans 14 amino acids. Trimming stripped 0 bases from V and 10 bases from J, with 14 bases between. Germline loops: CDR1 LNHNV, CDR2 YYDKDF (reference sequence). In nucleotides, the CDR3 is TGTGCCACCAGCAGAGATAGTCTGACGGGGCCGCAGTATTTT. Protein sequence: CATSRDSLTGPQYF.

This clonotype has a count of ten or more. V gene TRBV28 combines with J gene TRBJ2-1; TRBD2 matches at 7 bases. Germline loops: CDR1 MDHEN, CDR2 SYDVKM. The CDR3 is made up of 11 amino acids. J was trimmed by 12 bases and V by 5 bases; bases with no gene match: 4. The CDR3 DNA reads TGTGCCAGCAGTCCCCAGCGGGGGCAGTTCTTC. Translating it yields CASSPQRGQFF.

There are many counts of this clonotype. V and J are TRBV4-2 and TRBJ2-5, with unresolved D. The CDR3 length is 14 residues. Germline V gene sequence: CDR1 LGHNA, CDR2 YNFKEQ. The V and J ends lost 0 bases and 5 bases respectively, with 10 bases between them. The CDR3 region has the DNA TGTGCCAGCAGCCAAGATGGGCGCGGTGAGACCCAGTACTTC. Protein sequence: CASSQDGRGETQYF.

On this clonotype: A much bigger clone sits one base away, suggesting this may be a read error. The chain combines TRBV7-9 with TRBJ2-1; TRBD2 is a possible D gene (5 bases). V was trimmed by 1 base and J by 4 bases, leaving 14 bases between them. This CDR3 is built from 16 residues. Germline CDR1 SEHNR, CDR2 FQNEAQ (reference sequence). This CDR3 reads CASSLGGRRTYNEQFF. In DNA form, the CDR3 reads TGTGCCAGCAGCTTAGGGGGTAGAAGGACTTACAATGAGCAGTTCTTC.

The V and J genes are TRBV20-1 and TRBJ2-7, with 10 bases fitting TRBD1. V trimming: 6 bases; J trimming: 6 bases; junction bases outside the gene matches: 8. The CDR3 is 13 amino acids. The germline gives CDR1 DFQATT, CDR2 SNEGSKA (reference sequence). CDR3 in amino acids: CSARDRGEGEQYF. The CDR3, as DNA: TGCAGTGCGCGGGACAGGGGAGAGGGCGAGCAGTACTTC.

This clonotype was found a few times. The J gene is TRBJ2-1, the V gene TRBV12-3 or TRBV12-4; TRBD1 matches 7 bases. The CDR3 contains 13 residues. V was clipped by 3 bases and J by 10 bases; unmatched bases: 6. The CDR3 DNA reads as TGTGCCAGCAGTTTGGGGACAGCCGGGGAGCAGTTCTTC. It specifies CASSLGTAGEQFF.

This clonotype was recorded at least ten times. The rearrangement uses TRBV29-1 and TRBJ1-1; 7 bases are a match to TRBD1. The CDR3 length is 16 residues. Germline lookup yields CDR1 SQVTM and CDR2 ANQGSEA. V gave up 0 bases and J gave up 7 bases; unmatched junction bases: 14. Here the CDR3 DNA reads TGCAGCGTTGAAGAACCAGGGGGGGTCCATTATAATGAAGCTTTCTTT. Translation: CSVEEPGGVHYNEAFF.

At least ten counts were recorded for this clonotype. The chain links TRBV7-6 to TRBJ1-1, with D perhaps TRBD1 (6 bases). The CDR3 length is 14 residues. Germline loops: CDR1 SGHVS, CDR2 FNYEAQ. Between the trimmed V and J ends, which lost 0 bases and 5 bases, there was a span of 10 bases. As DNA, the CDR3 is TGTGCCAGCAGCTTAGCAGGGGGTGAAACTGAAGCTTTCTTT. Translating it yields CASSLAGGETEAFF.

The CDR3 DNA reads TGTGCCAGCAGCTTAGCGTGGCAGAATGAGCAGTTCTTC. It yields the protein CASSLAWQNEQFF. The rearrangement uses TRBV7-6 and TRBJ2-1; D is ambiguous. The length of the CDR3 is 13 residues. Germline values: CDR1 SGHVS, CDR2 FNYEAQ. The V end lost 0 bases, the J end lost 7 bases, and 7 bases lay between the germline ends. Combining the CDR3 with reference TRBV7-6 and TRBJ2-1 gives the whole variable domain GAGVSQSPRYKVTKRGQDVALRCDPISGHVSLYWYRQALGQGPEFLTYFNYEAQQDKSGLPNDRFSAERPEGSISTLTIQRTEQRDSAMYRCASSLAWQNEQFFGPGTRLTVL.

This clonotype was seen a handful of times. The rearrangement links TRBV28 to TRBJ2-7; 7 bases agree with TRBD2. The CDR3 is made up of 17 amino acids. CDR1 and CDR2 (germline): MDHEN, SYDVKM. Unmatched junction bases numbered 12, after V lost 2 bases and J lost 2 bases. CDR3 loop: CASSLIRAGDLPYEQYF. The CDR3, as DNA: TGTGCCAGCAGTTTAATAAGGGCGGGGGATCTCCCCTACGAGCAGTACTTC.

The chain carries TRBV20-1 and TRBJ1-6; D may be TRBD1 (5 bases). Trimming removed 1 base at V and 7 bases at J, with 17 bases between. Looked up from germline, CDR1 is DFQATT and CDR2 is SNEGSKA (reference sequence). The CDR3 covers 16 residues. Written as DNA, the CDR3 is TGCAGTGCTAGAGGCTCCCAGCAGGGTTGGAATTCACCCCTCCACTTT. It translates to CSARGSQQGWNSPLHF.

CDR3 sequence reads: CASSFSLAGTDTQYF. The CDR3 nucleotides are TGTGCCAGCAGTTTTAGCCTAGCGGGCACAGATACGCAGTATTTT. The chain carries TRBV12-3 or TRBV12-4 and TRBJ2-3; 7 nucleotides align to TRBD2. V lost 3 bases to trimming and J lost 1 base; unmatched junction nucleotides: 4. This CDR3 comprises 15 residues.

This clonotype was counted a few times. The chain couples TRBV18 to TRBJ2-7; possible D gene TRBD1, 7 bases. The CDR3 consists of 16 residues. Trimming shortened V by 3 bases and J by 5 bases, and 20 bases separated the two germline ends. Germline CDR1 reads KGHSH; CDR2 reads LQKENI. In DNA, the CDR3 is TGTGCCAGCTCACCGGATTACAAGGAGGGGGCCCACGAGCAGTACTTC. Translation: CASSPDYKEGAHEQYF.

This clonotype was counted a few times. The genes are TRBV5-6 and TRBJ2-2, with D possibly called TRBD1 or TRBD2 (7 bases each). The length of the CDR3 is 16 residues. Germline V gives CDR1 SGHDT, CDR2 YYEEEE. V dropped 4 bases and J dropped 3 bases, with 16 bases sitting between them. This CDR3 is CASSAQGGRDTGELFF. The CDR3 DNA follows: TGTGCCAGCAGCGCCCAGGGGGGGCGGGACACCGGGGAGCTGTTTTTT.

This clonotype was counted at least ten times. J is TRBJ2-7 and V is TRBV18, with 8 bases lining up with TRBD1. The CDR3 has 14 amino acids. Germline V CDR1 and CDR2: KGHSH, LQKENI. V shed 5 bases and J 3 bases; nucleotides not matched to a gene: 6. CDR3 sequence reads: CASSSITGGYEQYF. CDR3 nucleotide sequence: TGTGCCAGCTCATCAATTACAGGGGGCTACGAGCAGTACTTC.

This clonotype was detected only a few times. The DNA for the CDR3 is TGTGCCAGCAGCCTTACTTTCGGAGGAGAGACCCAGTACTTC. Residues: CASSLTFGGETQYF. The chain employs TRBV7-2 and TRBJ2-5, with D perhaps matching TRBD2 (5 bases). CDR1 is SGHTA, CDR2 FQGNSA, per germline. V was pared by 5 bases and J by 4 bases, with 14 bases between. The CDR3 has 14 amino acids.

This clonotype was detected many times. This chain connects TRBV4-3 to TRBJ2-7, with D unresolved. This CDR3 has 19 amino acids. With 1 base removed from V and 2 bases from J, the gap between germline ends came to 24 bases. Germline V lookup: CDR1 LGHNA, CDR2 YSLEER. The CDR3 region is CASSQGLPSPAAQPYEQYF. The CDR3 nucleotides are TGCGCCAGCAGCCAAGGCCTCCCTAGTCCGGCGGCCCAACCCTACGAGCAGTACTTC.

This clonotype was seen repeatedly, ten times or more. This rearrangement joins TRBV25-1 to TRBJ2-1, with TRBD2 matching 8 bases. J was trimmed by 8 bases and V by 1 base; bases with no gene match: 16. The length of the CDR3 is 18 residues. CDR1 is MGHDK and CDR2 is SYGVNS in the germline V gene. CDR3 sequence reads: CASSESDWDYLGGDEQFF. The CDR3 bases are TGTGCCAGCAGTGAATCGGACTGGGACTACCTCGGGGGGGATGAGCAGTTCTTC.

This clonotype was picked up many times. The rearrangement links TRBV7-2 to TRBJ1-6, with 8 bases aligning to TRBD1. The CDR3 totals 15 residues. V shed 4 bases and J 7 bases; nucleotides not matched to a gene: 6. CDR1 SGHTA and CDR2 FQGNSA come from the germline V gene. CDR3 DNA: TGTGCCAGCAGCTCCAGACAGGGGCGGAATTCACCCCTCCACTTT. Its protein product is CASSSRQGRNSPLHF.

DNA for the CDR3: TGTGCCAGCGGGACAATCTACGAGCAGTACTTC. It encodes CASGTIYEQYF. The gene calls are TRBV12-1 and TRBJ2-7; the D call of TRBD1 is as the table states it, not checked on the DNA. TRBV12-1 is shown as a pseudogene. The CDR3 runs to 11 residues.